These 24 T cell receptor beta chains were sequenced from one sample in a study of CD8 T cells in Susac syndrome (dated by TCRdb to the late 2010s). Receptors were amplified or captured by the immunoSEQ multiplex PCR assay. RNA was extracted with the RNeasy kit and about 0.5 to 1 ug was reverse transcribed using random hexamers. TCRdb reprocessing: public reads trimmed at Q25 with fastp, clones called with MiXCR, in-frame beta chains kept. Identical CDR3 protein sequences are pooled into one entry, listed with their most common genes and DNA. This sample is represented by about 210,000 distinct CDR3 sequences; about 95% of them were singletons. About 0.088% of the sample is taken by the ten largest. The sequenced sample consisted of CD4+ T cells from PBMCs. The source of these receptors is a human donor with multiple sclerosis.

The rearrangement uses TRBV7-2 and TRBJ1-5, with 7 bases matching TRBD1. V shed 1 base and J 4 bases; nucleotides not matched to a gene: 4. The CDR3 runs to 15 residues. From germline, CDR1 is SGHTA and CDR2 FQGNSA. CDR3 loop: CASSLDRGGNQPQHF. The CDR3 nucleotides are TGTGCCAGCAGCTTAGACAGGGGAGGTAATCAGCCCCAGCATTTT.

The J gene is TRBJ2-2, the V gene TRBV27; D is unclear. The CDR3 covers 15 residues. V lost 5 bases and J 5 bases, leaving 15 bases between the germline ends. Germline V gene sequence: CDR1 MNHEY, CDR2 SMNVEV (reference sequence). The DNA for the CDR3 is TGTGCCAGCAGTCCTACCCCTCGGTGGACCGGGGAGCTGTTTTTT. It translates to CASSPTPRWTGELFF.

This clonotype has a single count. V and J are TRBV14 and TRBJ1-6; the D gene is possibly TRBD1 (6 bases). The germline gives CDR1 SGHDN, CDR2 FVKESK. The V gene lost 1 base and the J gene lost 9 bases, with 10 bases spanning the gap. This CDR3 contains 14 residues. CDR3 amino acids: CASSQVRGGSPLHF. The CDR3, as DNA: TGTGCCAGCAGCCAAGTCCGAGGGGGTTCACCCCTCCACTTT. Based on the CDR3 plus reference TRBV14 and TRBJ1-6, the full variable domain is EAGVTQFPSHSVIEKGQTVTLRCDPISGHDNLYWYRRVMGKEIKFLLHFVKESKQDESGMPNNRFLAERTGGTYSTLKVQPAELEDSGVYFCASSQVRGGSPLHFGNGTRLTVT.

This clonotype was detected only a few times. The CDR3 DNA reads as TGTGCCAGCAGTATAGACAGTTCCTACGAGCAGTACTTC. Protein product: CASSIDSSYEQYF. The V call is TRBV28, the J call TRBJ2-7, with a weak D call TRBD1 (5 bases). The CDR3 is made up of 13 amino acids. V was pared by 5 bases and J by 1 base, with 9 bases between. Germline V lookup: CDR1 MDHEN, CDR2 SYDVKM. The full variable domain, completed using reference TRBV28 and TRBJ2-7, is DVKVTQSSRYLVKRTGEKVFLECVQDMDHENMFWYRQDPGLGLRLIYFSYDVKMKEKGDIPEGYSVSREKKERFSLILESASTNQTSMYLCASSIDSSYEQYFGPGTRLTVT.

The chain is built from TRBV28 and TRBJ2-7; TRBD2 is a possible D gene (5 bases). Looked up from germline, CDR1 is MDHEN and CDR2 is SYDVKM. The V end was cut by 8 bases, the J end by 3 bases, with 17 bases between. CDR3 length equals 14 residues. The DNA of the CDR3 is TGTGCCAGCGGGAAGGCAGCGGTCATCTACGAGCAGTACTTC. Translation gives CASGKAAVIYEQYF.

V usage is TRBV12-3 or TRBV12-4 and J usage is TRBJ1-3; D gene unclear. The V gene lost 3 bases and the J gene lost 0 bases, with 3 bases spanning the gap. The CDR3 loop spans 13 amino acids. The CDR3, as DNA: TGTGCCAGCAGTTTCAGCTCTGGAAACACCATATATTTT. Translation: CASSFSSGNTIYF.

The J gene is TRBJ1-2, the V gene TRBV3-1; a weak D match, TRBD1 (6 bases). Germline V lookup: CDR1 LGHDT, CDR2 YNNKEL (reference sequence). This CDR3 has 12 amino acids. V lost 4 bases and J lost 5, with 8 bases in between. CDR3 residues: CASSLDRYGYTF. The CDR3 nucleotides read TGTGCCAGCAGCCTGGACAGATATGGCTACACCTTC.

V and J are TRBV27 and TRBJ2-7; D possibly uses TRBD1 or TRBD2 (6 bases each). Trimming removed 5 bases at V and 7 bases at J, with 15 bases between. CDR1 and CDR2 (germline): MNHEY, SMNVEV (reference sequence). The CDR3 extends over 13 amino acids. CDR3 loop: CASSAHRAGEQYF. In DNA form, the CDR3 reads TGTGCCAGCAGTGCACACAGGGCGGGGGAGCAGTACTTC.

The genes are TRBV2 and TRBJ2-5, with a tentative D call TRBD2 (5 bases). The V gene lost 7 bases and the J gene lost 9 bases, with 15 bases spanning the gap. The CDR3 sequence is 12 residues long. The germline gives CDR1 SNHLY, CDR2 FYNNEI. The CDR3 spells CASTWTRGAQYF. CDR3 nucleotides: TGTGCCAGCACCTGGACCCGGGGTGCCCAGTACTTC.

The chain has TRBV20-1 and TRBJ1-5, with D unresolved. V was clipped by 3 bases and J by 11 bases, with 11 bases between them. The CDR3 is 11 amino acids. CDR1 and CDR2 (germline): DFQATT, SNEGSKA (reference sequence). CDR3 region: CSASPDLAQHF. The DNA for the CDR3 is TGCAGTGCTAGTCCCGATTTAGCCCAGCATTTT.

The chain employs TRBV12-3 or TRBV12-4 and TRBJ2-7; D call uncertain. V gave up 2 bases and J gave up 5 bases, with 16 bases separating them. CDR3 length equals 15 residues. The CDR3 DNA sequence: TGTGCCAGCAGTTTAAGGACCGCTACCACCCACGAGCAGTACTTC. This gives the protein CASSLRTATTHEQYF.

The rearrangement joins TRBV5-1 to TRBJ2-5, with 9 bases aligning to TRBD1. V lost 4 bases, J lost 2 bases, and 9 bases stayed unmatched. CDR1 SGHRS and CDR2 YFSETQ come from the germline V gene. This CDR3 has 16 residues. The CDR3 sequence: CASSLGQGRGQETQYF. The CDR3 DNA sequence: TGCGCCAGCAGCCTAGGACAGGGGAGGGGACAAGAGACCCAGTACTTC.

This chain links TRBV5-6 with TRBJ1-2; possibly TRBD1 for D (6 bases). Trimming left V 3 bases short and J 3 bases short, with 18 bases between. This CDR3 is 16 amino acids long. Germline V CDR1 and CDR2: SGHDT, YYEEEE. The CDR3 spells CASSSALRGYHYGYTF. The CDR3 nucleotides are TGTGCCAGCAGCTCCGCCCTAAGGGGGTATCACTATGGCTACACCTTC.

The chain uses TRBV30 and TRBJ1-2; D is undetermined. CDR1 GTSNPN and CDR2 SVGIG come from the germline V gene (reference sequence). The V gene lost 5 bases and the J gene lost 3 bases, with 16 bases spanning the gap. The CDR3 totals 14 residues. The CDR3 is CAWGGDGFDYGYTF. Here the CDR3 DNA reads TGTGCCTGGGGCGGAGACGGCTTCGACTATGGCTACACCTTC.

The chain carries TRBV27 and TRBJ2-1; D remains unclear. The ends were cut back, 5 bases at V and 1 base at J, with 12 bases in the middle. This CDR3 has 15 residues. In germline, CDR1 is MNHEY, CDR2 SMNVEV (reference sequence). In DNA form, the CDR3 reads TGTGCCAGCAGTGAGACGGGCCTGTCCTACAATGAGCAGTTCTTC. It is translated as CASSETGLSYNEQFF.

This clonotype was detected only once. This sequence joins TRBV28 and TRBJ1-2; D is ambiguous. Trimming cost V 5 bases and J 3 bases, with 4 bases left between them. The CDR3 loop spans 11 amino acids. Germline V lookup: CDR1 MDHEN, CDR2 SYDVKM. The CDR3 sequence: CASSPDYGYTF. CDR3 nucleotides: TGTGCCAGCAGTCCCGACTATGGCTACACCTTC.

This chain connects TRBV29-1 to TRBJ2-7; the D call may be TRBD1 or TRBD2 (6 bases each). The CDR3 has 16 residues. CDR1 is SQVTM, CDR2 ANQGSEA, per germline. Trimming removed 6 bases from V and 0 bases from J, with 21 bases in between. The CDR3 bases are TGCAGCGTGACGGGACTCAAGGGGGGATCCTCCTACGAGCAGTACTTC. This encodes CSVTGLKGGSSYEQYF.

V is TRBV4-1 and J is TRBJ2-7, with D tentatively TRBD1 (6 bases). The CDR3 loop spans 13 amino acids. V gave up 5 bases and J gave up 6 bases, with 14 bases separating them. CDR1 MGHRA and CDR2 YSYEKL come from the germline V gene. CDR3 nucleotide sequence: TGCGCCAGCAGCGGGGGCTTTGGCTCCGAGCAGTACTTC. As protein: CASSGGFGSEQYF.

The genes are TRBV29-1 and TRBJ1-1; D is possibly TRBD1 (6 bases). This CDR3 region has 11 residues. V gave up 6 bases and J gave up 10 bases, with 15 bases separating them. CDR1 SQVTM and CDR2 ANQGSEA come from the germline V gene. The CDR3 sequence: CSVQGGLGAFF. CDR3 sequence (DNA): TGCAGCGTCCAAGGGGGACTTGGAGCTTTCTTT.

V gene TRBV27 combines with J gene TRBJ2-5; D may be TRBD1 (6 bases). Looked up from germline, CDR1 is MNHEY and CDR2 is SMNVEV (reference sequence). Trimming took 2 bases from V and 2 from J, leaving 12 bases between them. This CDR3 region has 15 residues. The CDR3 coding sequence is TGTGCCAGCAGTTTAACAGCAGGGGATCAAGAGACCCAGTACTTC. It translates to CASSLTAGDQETQYF.

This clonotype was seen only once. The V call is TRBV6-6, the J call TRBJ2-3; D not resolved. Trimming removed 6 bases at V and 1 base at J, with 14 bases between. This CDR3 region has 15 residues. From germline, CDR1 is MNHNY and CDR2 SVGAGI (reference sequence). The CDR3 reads CASSPITYRTDTQYF. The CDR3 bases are TGTGCCAGCAGCCCAATTACCTATCGCACAGATACGCAGTATTTT.

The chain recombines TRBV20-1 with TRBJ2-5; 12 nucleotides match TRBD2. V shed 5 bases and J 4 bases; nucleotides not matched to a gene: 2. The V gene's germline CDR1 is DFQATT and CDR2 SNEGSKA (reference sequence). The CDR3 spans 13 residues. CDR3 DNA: TGCAGTGCTCCGGGACTAGCGGGAGAGACCCAGTACTTC. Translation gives CSAPGLAGETQYF.

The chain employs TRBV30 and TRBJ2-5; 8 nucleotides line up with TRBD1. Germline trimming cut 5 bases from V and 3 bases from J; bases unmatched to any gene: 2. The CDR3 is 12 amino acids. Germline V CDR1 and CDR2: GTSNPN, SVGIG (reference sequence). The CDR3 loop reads CAWGTGKETQYF. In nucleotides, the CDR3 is TGTGCCTGGGGGACAGGAAAAGAGACCCAGTACTTC.

This CDR3 is CASTPGLAGGLVEFF. CDR3 in DNA: TGTGCCAGCACCCCGGGACTAGCGGGAGGATTGGTGGAGTTCTTC. This chain uses TRBV2 with TRBJ2-1; TRBD2 agrees at 15 bases. The germline CDR1 and CDR2 sequences are SNHLY and FYNNEI. Trimming took 7 bases from V and 14 from J; bases not matched to a gene: 12. The CDR3 length is 15 residues.